These 14 T cell receptor beta chains originate from one sample sequenced in a study of T cells in Graves' hyperthyroidism and ophthalmopathy. RNA transcripts served as the template for amplifying TCR beta CDR3 regions. HTBI primers were used for first-round RT-PCR of the TCR CDR3. TCRdb fed the multiplex PCR reads into MiXCR, producing one record per CDR3 protein. The table includes around 250,000 distinct CDR3 sequences, approximately 14% detected once. The specimen sequenced was blood. Every receptor here comes from a woman between 35 and 50 years old with Graves' hyperthyroidism that later progressed to Graves' ophthalmopathy.

This clonotype was recorded many times. Here the CDR3 DNA reads TGTGCCAGCTCACCTGGTCCAGGGATGAGTCCTGAAGCTTTCTTT. Its protein product is CASSPGPGMSPEAFF. V and J are TRBV18 and TRBJ1-1; D is possibly TRBD1 (5 bases). The CDR3 has 15 amino acids. Deletions cut 3 bases from V and 6 bases from J, with 17 bases between. CDR1 is KGHSH, CDR2 LQKENI, per germline.

This clonotype was seen at least ten times. The chain carries TRBV20-1 and TRBJ2-7; TRBD1 agrees at 8 bases. The CDR3 runs to 14 residues. The V segment lost 6 bases and the J segment 2 bases; nucleotides outside the gene matches: 9. Germline V gives CDR1 DFQATT, CDR2 SNEGSKA (reference sequence). The DNA of the CDR3 is TGCAGTGCCACAAGAGCGACAGGGGCCTACGAGCAGTACTTC. This translates into CSATRATGAYEQYF.

This clonotype occurred a few times. The chain combines TRBV9 with TRBJ1-2, with D possibly matching TRBD1 (5 bases). The CDR3 is 15 residues long. Looked up from germline, CDR1 is SGDLS and CDR2 is YYNGEE. Trimming took off 2 bases at V and 2 bases at J, with 13 bases between the two ends. CDR3: CASSVGTQENYGYTF. The CDR3 region has the DNA TGTGCCAGCAGCGTCGGGACCCAGGAGAACTATGGCTACACCTTC.

This clonotype was seen at least ten times. The chain uses TRBV27 and TRBJ1-4, with 9 nucleotides matching TRBD1. Germline CDR1 is MNHEY and CDR2 is SMNVEV (reference sequence). J was trimmed by 4 bases and V by 2 bases; bases with no gene match: 8. This CDR3 comprises 17 residues. This CDR3 is CASSLVPPGQGNEKLFF. CDR3 sequence (DNA): TGTGCCAGCAGTTTAGTCCCCCCGGGACAGGGTAATGAAAAACTGTTTTTT. Together with reference TRBV27 and TRBJ1-4, the CDR3 gives the full variable domain: EAQVTQNPRYLITVTGKKLTVTCSQNMNHEYMSWYRQDPGLGLRQIYYSMNVEVTDKGDVPEGYKVSRKEKRNFPLILESPSPNQTSLYFCASSLVPPGQGNEKLFFGSGTQLSVL.

Many counts were recorded for this clonotype. The chain uses TRBV27 and TRBJ2-1, with 14 bases lining up with TRBD2. The CDR3 consists of 16 residues. Trimming took 7 bases from V and 7 from J; bases not matched to a gene: 9. The germline V gene has CDR1 MNHEY and CDR2 SMNVEV (reference sequence). Here the CDR3 reads CASKLSGTSGRNEQFF. The DNA of the CDR3 is TGTGCCAGCAAGCTCTCCGGGACTAGCGGGAGAAATGAGCAGTTCTTC.

This clonotype was observed many times. The J gene is TRBJ1-2, the V gene TRBV9; D remains ambiguous. The CDR3 spans 12 residues. Per the germline V gene, CDR1 is SGDLS and CDR2 is YYNGEE. V was shortened by 2 bases and J by 1 base, with 3 bases between the two germline ends. In nucleotides, the CDR3 is TGTGCCAGCAGCGTGTTTAACTATGGCTACACCTTC. Its protein is CASSVFNYGYTF.

This clonotype has ten or more counts. This chain connects TRBV7-4 to TRBJ2-3; D uncertain. V lost 2 bases to trimming and J lost 2 bases, with 11 bases between them. CDR3 size: 15 residues. Germline V gene sequence: CDR1 SGHVT, CDR2 SQSDAQ. The CDR3 is CASSLPSKFTDTQYF. DNA of the CDR3: TGTGCCAGCAGCTTACCGTCGAAATTCACAGATACGCAGTATTTT.

The table lists this clonotype with many counts. This chain uses TRBV19 with TRBJ2-5; no reliable D call. Trimming took off 3 bases at V and 5 bases at J, with 16 bases between the two ends. There are 15 residues in the CDR3. The germline V gene has CDR1 LNHDA and CDR2 SQIVND (reference sequence). CDR3 protein: CASSMASAPMETQYF. CDR3 nucleotide sequence: TGTGCCAGTAGTATGGCCAGCGCCCCGATGGAGACCCAGTACTTC.

The sample holds many counts of this clonotype. V and J are TRBV30 and TRBJ1-2; D unresolved. The CDR3 extends over 13 amino acids. V lost 7 bases and J 3 bases, leaving 15 bases between the germline ends. Germline V gene sequence: CDR1 GTSNPN, CDR2 SVGIG (reference sequence). The chain's CDR3 is CASTRREDYGYTF. CDR3 bases: TGTGCCTCGACCCGGAGGGAGGACTATGGCTACACCTTC.

At least ten counts were recorded for this clonotype. In DNA form, the CDR3 reads TGTGCCAGCACTGCCGACCCACCTCAGCCCCAGCATTTT. It is translated as CASTADPPQPQHF. J is TRBJ1-5 and V is TRBV2; D gene uncertain. This CDR3 has 13 amino acids. Trimming pared 7 bases from V and 6 bases from J, leaving 13 bases between. Germline assignment: CDR1 SNHLY and CDR2 FYNNEI.

The chain combines TRBV10-3 with TRBJ2-2, with D possibly TRBD1 on 6 matching bases. CDR1 ENHRY and CDR2 SYGVKD come from the germline V gene. This CDR3 is built from 14 residues. Trimming removed 3 bases from V and 5 bases from J, with 10 bases in between. This chain's CDR3 is CAISDFQGTGELFF. CDR3 nucleotide sequence: TGTGCCATCAGTGATTTCCAGGGGACCGGGGAGCTGTTTTTT.

This clonotype was observed many times. V is TRBV7-9 and J is TRBJ1-6; D remains unclear. Germline lookup yields CDR1 SEHNR and CDR2 FQNEAQ (reference sequence). This CDR3 is built from 15 residues. Trimming shortened V by 2 bases and J by 5 bases, and 10 bases separated the two germline ends. CDR3 sequence (DNA): TGTGCCAGCAGCTTAAACGTGGGCAATAATTCACCCCTCCACTTT. It encodes CASSLNVGNNSPLHF.

This clonotype was seen repeatedly, ten times or more. This sequence joins TRBV7-9 and TRBJ2-3; D is perhaps TRBD1 (5 bases). This CDR3 contains 16 residues. CDR1 is SEHNR, CDR2 FQNEAQ, per germline (reference sequence). Deletions cut 2 bases from V and 2 bases from J, with 14 bases between. CDR3 amino acids: CASSLLSDGATDTQYF. DNA of the CDR3: TGTGCCAGCAGCTTATTATCAGATGGGGCCACAGATACGCAGTATTTT.

V and J are TRBV11-2 and TRBJ2-7, with D unclear. V lost 1 base and J lost 3, with 13 bases in between. The CDR3 extends over 15 amino acids. Germline loops: CDR1 SGHAT, CDR2 FQNNGV. The CDR3 DNA follows: TGTGCCAGCAGCTTAGTCAGCCAGGTATTCTACGAGCAGTACTTC. Protein sequence: CASSLVSQVFYEQYF. The entire variable domain, with the rest obtained from reference TRBV11-2 and TRBJ2-7, is as follows: EAGVAQSPRYKIIEKRQSVAFWCNPISGHATLYWYQQILGQGPKLLIQFQNNGVVDDSQLPKDRFSAERLKGVDSTLKIQPAKLEDSAVYLCASSLVSQVFYEQYFGPGTRLTVT.